This T cell receptor (delta chain) was sequenced during a study of gamma-delta T cells after stem cell transplantation. This clone was seen a handful of times. The CDR3 has 20 amino acids. CDR1 is TSWWSYY, CDR2 QGS, per germline. V was shortened by 2 bases and J by 0 bases, with 25 bases between the two germline ends. TCRdb re-called clones from the RT-PCR reads via CATT. The sample has about 5,400 delta-chain clones; approximately 9.9% are singletons. The receptor's source is a human donor. It is not recorded whose cells these are; they may come from a transplant donor. Material for sequencing was gamma-delta T cells. The J gene is TRDJ1, the V gene TRDV1, with D possibly being TRDD3 (5 bases). The CDR3 spells CALGEWTGGYPTPNTDKLIF. In nucleotides, the CDR3 is TGTGCTCTTGGGGAATGGACTGGCGGATATCCAACACCCAACACCGATAAACTCATCTTT.